This T cell receptor beta chain originates from a study of neurological immune-mediated disorders. Findings and limits, study-wide: No sharing of CDR3 amino acid sequences was observed among expanded clones across subjects, suggesting private repertoires in all groups. HTLV-1-associated myelopathy had the most TCR clonal expansion, while multiple sclerosis had the least, a level that fell below healthy controls.

Trimming removed 10 bases from V and 4 bases from J; junction bases left unmatched: 7. This CDR3 region has 14 residues. Details on this clonotype: Its antigen is unidentified. This could be a read error, since a much larger clone is one nucleotide away.

The unsorted libraries originated from 2 million PBMCs kept at -80 C. TCRdb used MiXCR to reprocess the 5' RACE reads, holding one entry per CDR3 protein. This table holds around 69,000 distinct CDR3 sequences, 3.5% to 5.5% found once. The sequenced material came from PBMCs. The TCR was taken from a man aged 25-40 years with multiple sclerosis. The rearrangement links TRBV12-3 or TRBV12-4 to TRBJ1-5; 10 bases agree with TRBD1. CDR3 sequence: CAITVGQGNQPQHF. The CDR3 DNA reads as TGTGCCATCACCGTGGGACAGGGGAATCAGCCCCAGCATTTT.